The source of this T cell receptor beta chain is a study of T cells in Graves' hyperthyroidism and ophthalmopathy. On the study more broadly: The authors collected peripheral blood at initial diagnosis, before any treatment. The study, taken as a whole, reports: Blood also contained most expanded thyroid clonotypes above 0.001.

Patients aged 18 to 65 had newly diagnosed hyperthyroidism lasting under 2 months. Regions amplified from RNA transcripts were the TCR beta CDR3 regions. HTBI primers drove first-round RT-PCR of the TCR CDR3. TCRdb re-called the multiplex PCR reads with MiXCR, one entry per CDR3 protein. Of around 690,000 distinct CDR3 sequences detected, roughly a sixth appear once; the ten largest clones hold 15% to 18%. This clonotype was counted ten times or more. Its antigen is unidentified. The CDR3 extends over 12 amino acids. V was cut by 2 bases and J by 5 bases, with 6 bases left in between. Germline assignment: CDR1 KGHSH and CDR2 LQKENI.

This TCR was recovered from a man aged 45 to 65 with Graves' hyperthyroidism. Sequenced sample: blood. The gene calls are TRBV18 and TRBJ2-5; D unclear. The CDR3 nucleotides read TGTGCCAGCTCACCAGTGGGGGAGACCCAGTACTTC. Amino acid sequence: CASSPVGETQYF.